This T cell receptor (beta chain) was retrieved from a study of regulatory T cells in long-lasting Graves disease. Time point noted: newly diagnosed GD, antithyroid drugs for less than 3 months. With RNA extracted from PBMCs as input, the TCR library was made. Graves' disease diagnoses followed American Thyroid Association guidelines. The authors built TCR beta libraries using iRepertoire HTBI primers and Arm-PCR of CDR3 regions. One entry per CDR3 protein, called by TCRdb with MiXCR from the multiplex PCR reads. The repertoire holds 400,000 to 500,000 distinct CDR3 sequences, less than 20% seen once, with roughly 23% in the top ten. CDR3 length: 11 amino acids. After removal of 3 bases from V and 12 bases from J, the junction contained 4 bases not matched to a gene. Germline V CDR1 and CDR2: SGHVS, FQNEAQ. The sample was also reused in another study, on T cells in Graves' hyperthyroidism and ophthalmopathy. This second study says: Hyperthyroidism of Graves' type that showed no ophthalmopathy progression within 18 months was stable. The study excluded patients with uncontrolled infection, other autoimmune disease, pregnancy or lactation. Orbital computed tomography, thyroid ultrasound, serum thyroxine and TRAb, and clinical symptoms together informed the diagnoses.

This specimen was peripheral blood mononuclear cells (PBMCs), taken at new diagnosis, from a patient treated with antithyroid drugs. The receptor's source is a woman under 30 with Graves disease. The chain has TRBV7-8 and TRBJ1-1; TRBD1 matches at 7 bases. DNA of the CDR3: TGTGCCAGCAGCTTTCCAGGGGGGCCTTTCTTT. This encodes CASSFPGGPFF.